The 28 T cell receptor beta chains listed next were all sequenced from one sample in a study of neoadjuvant nivolumab and ipilimumab in lung cancer. Measured with immunoSEQ multiplex PCR; TCRdb has only the in-frame clones, and not every one. The sample carries some 29,000 clones, about 83% recorded once. Sequences were derived from tumor tissue, sampled after neoadjuvant nivolumab, alone or with ipilimumab, at or shortly before surgery. The origin of the receptors is an adult with non-small cell lung cancer.

The chain carries TRBV5-1 and TRBJ1-2; 7 nucleotides agree with TRBD1. The CDR3 sequence is 14 residues long. CDR1 and CDR2 (germline): SGHRS, YFSETQ. Trimming cost V 4 bases and J 1 base; bases outside gene matches: 4. The CDR3 DNA reads as TGCGCCAGCAGCCAAACAGGGGATAACTATGGCTACACCTTC. Protein product: CASSQTGDNYGYTF.

Here the CDR3 DNA reads TGCGCCAGCAGTGAGAGGGTCGGGGGGACTATACTAGGGACGAACACCGGGGAGCTGTTTTTT. Translation gives CASSERVGGTILGTNTGELFF. The chain employs TRBV10-2 and TRBJ2-2, with 7 bases fitting TRBD2. J was trimmed by 0 bases and V by 2 bases; bases with no gene match: 18. The CDR3 contains 21 residues. Germline V gives CDR1 WSHSY, CDR2 SAAADI.

The gene calls are TRBV11-3 and TRBJ2-2; the match to TRBD1 covers 7 bases. In germline, CDR1 is SGHNT, CDR2 YENEEA. The CDR3 loop spans 13 amino acids. The V and J ends lost 5 bases and 3 bases, in that order; junction bases with no gene match: 0. The CDR3 DNA sequence: TGTGCCAGCAGCCAGGGGGACACCGGGGAGCTGTTTTTT. Translating it yields CASSQGDTGELFF. Using reference TRBV11-3 and TRBJ2-2 for the parts outside the CDR3, the full variable domain is EAGVVQSPRYKIIEKKQPVAFWCNPISGHNTLYWYLQNLGQGPELLIRYENEEAVDDSQLPKDRFSAERLKGVDSTLKIQPAELGDSAVYLCASSQGDTGELFFGEGSRLTVL.

The V and J genes are TRBV7-6 and TRBJ2-1; a weak D match, TRBD2 (6 bases). Germline CDR1 and CDR2: SGHVS and FNYEAQ. CDR3 length: 13 amino acids. V lost 3 bases, J lost 7 bases, and 10 bases lay in between. The CDR3 protein is CASSFGTRNEQFF. CDR3 bases: TGTGCCAGCAGCTTCGGGACTCGGAATGAGCAGTTCTTC.

CDR3 nucleotides: TGTGCCTGGAGTGTACGAGAGGACTATGGCTACACCTTC. Translated: CAWSVREDYGYTF. The chain combines TRBV30 with TRBJ1-2; D is undetermined. The germline V gene has CDR1 GTSNPN and CDR2 SVGIG (reference sequence). Between the trimmed V and J ends, which lost 0 bases and 3 bases, there was a span of 8 bases. CDR3 length: 13 residues. The full variable domain, with the rest looked up from reference TRBV30 and TRBJ1-2, is SQTIHQWPATLVQPVGSPLSLECTVEGTSNPNLYWYRQAAGRGLQLLFYSVGIGQISSEVPQNLSASRPQDRQFILSSKKLLLSDSGFYLCAWSVREDYGYTFGSGTRLTVV.

This clone was seen once. This chain joins TRBV6-4 and TRBJ2-3, with 7 positions matching TRBD2. The V gene end was trimmed by 2 bases and the J gene end by 1 base; junction bases not matched to a gene: 3. The CDR3 is 15 amino acids. Looked up from germline, CDR1 is MRHNA and CDR2 is SNTAGT. The CDR3 sequence: CASSDGLAGTDTQYF. The CDR3 DNA reads as TGTGCCAGCAGTGACGGGCTAGCGGGCACAGATACGCAGTATTTT.

V gene TRBV5-1 combines with J gene TRBJ1-6; D is perhaps TRBD1 (5 bases). Germline V gene lookup returns CDR1 SGHRS and CDR2 YFSETQ. This CDR3 contains 16 residues. V was cut by 4 bases and J by 7 bases, with 18 bases left in between. The CDR3 coding sequence is TGCGCCAGCAGCCTATGGGGGGAGAGGGGAAATTCACCCCTCCACTTT. Translated: CASSLWGERGNSPLHF. The entire variable domain, with the rest obtained from reference TRBV5-1 and TRBJ1-6, is as follows: KAGVTQTPRYLIKTRGQQVTLSCSPISGHRSVSWYQQTPGQGLQFLFEYFSETQRNKGNFPGRFSGRQFSNSRSEMNVSTLELGDSALYLCASSLWGERGNSPLHFGNGTRLTVT.

The genes are TRBV19 and TRBJ2-2; D not certain. The CDR3 has 14 amino acids. Per the germline V gene, CDR1 is LNHDA and CDR2 is SQIVND (reference sequence). V shed 7 bases and J shed 0 bases, with 9 bases lying between them. DNA of the CDR3: TGTGCCAGTAAGGCTGGGGCGAACACCGGGGAGCTGTTTTTT. Amino acid sequence: CASKAGANTGELFF.

This clone has a single count. The chain combines TRBV7-9 with TRBJ1-2; no clear D gene. Trimming removed 1 base at V and 1 base at J, with 4 bases between. The CDR3 totals 13 residues. The germline CDR1 and CDR2 sequences are SEHNR and FQNEAQ (reference sequence). The CDR3 here is CASSLELNYGYTF. The DNA for the CDR3 is TGTGCCAGCAGCTTAGAACTTAACTATGGCTACACCTTC.

This sequence joins TRBV9 and TRBJ2-7; unclear D gene. The CDR3 extends over 13 amino acids. V was pared by 3 bases and J by 8 bases, with 15 bases between. CDR1 and CDR2 (germline): SGDLS, YYNGEE. The CDR3 sequence is CASSASDRNKQYF. DNA of the CDR3: TGTGCCAGCAGCGCCAGCGACCGGAATAAGCAGTACTTC.

The rearrangement links TRBV5-1 to TRBJ2-2, with D possibly matching TRBD2 (6 bases). Germline V gene data show CDR1 as SGHRS and CDR2 as YFSETQ. The V end lost 4 bases, the J end lost 5 bases, and 18 bases lay between the germline ends. CDR3 length equals 16 residues. The DNA of the CDR3 is TGCGCCAGCAGCCTGGACGTCGGGAGCGGGACCGGGGAGCTGTTTTTT. Protein product: CASSLDVGSGTGELFF. Full variable domain (outside the CDR3, taken from reference TRBV5-1 and TRBJ2-2): KAGVTQTPRYLIKTRGQQVTLSCSPISGHRSVSWYQQTPGQGLQFLFEYFSETQRNKGNFPGRFSGRQFSNSRSEMNVSTLELGDSALYLCASSLDVGSGTGELFFGEGSRLTVL.

This clone was detected once. The V call is TRBV19, the J call TRBJ1-1; 9 bases map to TRBD1. This CDR3 contains 15 residues. V was pared by 5 bases and J by 0 bases, with 4 bases of the junction left unmatched. Germline V gene sequence: CDR1 LNHDA, CDR2 SQIVND (reference sequence). The CDR3 DNA reads TGTGCCAGTAGTCCCCGGACAGGGGTGAACACTGAAGCTTTCTTT. Translated: CASSPRTGVNTEAFF.

This rearrangement joins TRBV7-9 to TRBJ1-4, with D perhaps TRBD1 (5 bases). Trimming stripped 1 base from V and 8 bases from J, with 14 bases between. The CDR3 contains 15 residues. Germline V gene data show CDR1 as SEHNR and CDR2 as FQNEAQ (reference sequence). CDR3 sequence reads: CASSLVQGQEEKLFF. In DNA form, the CDR3 reads TGTGCCAGCAGCTTAGTGCAGGGCCAAGAAGAAAAACTGTTTTTT.

The rearrangement uses TRBV30 and TRBJ1-2; 7 nucleotides match TRBD1. The germline gives CDR1 GTSNPN, CDR2 SVGIG (reference sequence). CDR3 length: 12 amino acids. The V and J ends lost 4 bases and 3 bases, in that order; junction bases with no gene match: 2. The CDR3 reads CAWKGADYGYTF. The CDR3 DNA reads as TGTGCCTGGAAGGGGGCCGACTATGGCTACACCTTC.

This chain links TRBV5-1 with TRBJ2-3; TRBD2 matches 9 bases. V shed 0 bases, J shed 4 bases, and the junction held 9 bases outside the gene matches. Germline V gene sequence: CDR1 SGHRS, CDR2 YFSETQ. CDR3 length equals 17 residues. DNA of the CDR3: TGCGCCAGCAGCTTGGGGGTCTTGGGACTAGCTGCAGATACGCAGTATTTT. Amino acid sequence: CASSLGVLGLAADTQYF.

The chain is built from TRBV29-1 and TRBJ1-5, with unresolved D. CDR3 length: 14 residues. V lost 4 bases, J lost 4 bases, and 14 bases lay in between. Germline V CDR1 and CDR2: SQVTM, ANQGSEA. CDR3 sequence reads: CSVARGPQNQPQHF. The CDR3 DNA is TGCAGCGTTGCAAGAGGACCGCAGAATCAGCCCCAGCATTTT.

This clone was counted a single time. The chain is built from TRBV18 and TRBJ2-7; possibly TRBD1 for D (6 bases). Germline V gene lookup returns CDR1 KGHSH and CDR2 LQKENI. Deletions cut 4 bases from V and 4 bases from J, with 14 bases between. CDR3 length: 14 residues. CDR3 bases: TGTGCCAGCTCACGACAGGTTACCCCTTACGAGCAGTACTTC. It specifies CASSRQVTPYEQYF.

In this sample, this clone turned up once. This chain joins TRBV6-5 and TRBJ1-4, with a possible D match to TRBD1 (6 bases). CDR3 length equals 14 residues. Germline CDR1 reads MNHEY; CDR2 reads SVGAGI. V lost 4 bases, J lost 8 bases, and 14 bases lay in between. The CDR3 reads CASSWGGGGEKLFF. In DNA, the CDR3 is TGTGCCAGCAGTTGGGGAGGGGGGGGCGAAAAACTGTTTTTT.

V usage is TRBV6-1 and J usage is TRBJ1-1; D uncertain. In germline, CDR1 is MNHNS, CDR2 SASEGT. The CDR3 consists of 15 residues. V was pared by 6 bases and J by 5 bases, with 19 bases between. In DNA, the CDR3 is TGTGCCAGCAGGACCCCATTTGGAGGTCGGACTGAAGCTTTCTTT. Its protein product is CASRTPFGGRTEAFF.

The gene calls are TRBV5-6 and TRBJ2-7; 7 nucleotides agree with TRBD1. V was pared by 4 bases and J by 4 bases, with 17 bases of the junction left unmatched. This CDR3 contains 17 residues. Germline CDR1 is SGHDT and CDR2 is YYEEEE. CDR3 sequence (DNA): TGTGCCAGCAGCCCCTGGGCCCGGGGACAGAGAACGTACGAGCAGTACTTC. This gives the protein CASSPWARGQRTYEQYF. The variable domain in full, completed from reference TRBV5-6 and TRBJ2-7, reads DAGVTQSPTHLIKTRGQQVTLRCSPKSGHDTVSWYQQALGQGPQFIFQYYEEEERQRGNFPDRFSGHQFPNYSSELNVNALLLGDSALYLCASSPWARGQRTYEQYFGPGTRLTVT.

The J gene is TRBJ2-5, the V gene TRBV29-1; a possible D gene is TRBD2 (5 bases). Germline CDR1 and CDR2: SQVTM and ANQGSEA. Trimming shortened V by 1 base and J by 2 bases, and 8 bases separated the two germline ends. The CDR3 length is 13 residues. CDR3 in DNA: TGCAGCGTTGAAGCGACTATTCAAGAGACCCAGTACTTC. Protein product: CSVEATIQETQYF.

This chain links TRBV10-3 with TRBJ1-1; D is uncertain. CDR1 is ENHRY, CDR2 SYGVKD, per germline. This CDR3 has 15 residues. V was pared by 0 bases and J by 3 bases, with 11 bases between. DNA for the CDR3: TGTGCCATCAGTGAGTCGAGCCCGGGTTACACTGAAGCTTTCTTT. Translated: CAISESSPGYTEAFF.

The chain links TRBV7-9 to TRBJ1-2; 7 bases are shared with TRBD1. This CDR3 is 15 amino acids long. The trim removed 5 bases at V and 0 bases at J, leaving 6 bases unmatched. Germline V CDR1 and CDR2: SEHNR, FQNEAQ (reference sequence). CDR3 nucleotide sequence: TGTGCCAGCAGCCCTGGGACAGTCTCTAACTATGGCTACACCTTC. Residues: CASSPGTVSNYGYTF.

This chain links TRBV19 with TRBJ2-5; D is possibly TRBD1 (6 bases). CDR3 length equals 15 residues. CDR1 and CDR2 from the germline V gene are LNHDA and SQIVND (reference sequence). With 7 bases removed from V and 5 bases from J, the gap between germline ends came to 20 bases. For the CDR3, the DNA is TGTGCCAGTAACCCGTCCGGGACAAAAGGGGAGACCCAGTACTTC. This sequence encodes CASNPSGTKGETQYF. Filled out from reference TRBV19 and TRBJ2-5, the complete variable domain reads DGGITQSPKYLFRKEGQNVTLSCEQNLNHDAMYWYRQDPGQGLRLIYYSQIVNDFQKGDIAEGYSVSREKKESFPLTVTSAQKNPTAFYLCASNPSGTKGETQYFGPGTRLLVL.

The rearrangement uses TRBV2 and TRBJ1-5, with D tentatively TRBD1 (6 bases). The CDR3 covers 15 residues. From germline, CDR1 is SNHLY and CDR2 FYNNEI. Trimming cost V 3 bases and J 2 bases, with 11 bases left between them. The CDR3 reads CASSDRGRGNQPQHF. The CDR3 coding sequence is TGTGCCAGCAGTGACAGGGGCAGGGGCAATCAGCCCCAGCATTTT.

The chain is built from TRBV11-3 and TRBJ1-1; 8 bases fit TRBD1. The V gene's germline CDR1 is SGHNT and CDR2 YENEEA. The CDR3 spans 13 residues. J lost 7 bases, V lost 6 bases, and 7 bases had no gene match. DNA for the CDR3: TGTGCCAGCAGTCACGGACAGGGTGATGAAGCTTTCTTT. This encodes CASSHGQGDEAFF.

The chain couples TRBV9 to TRBJ1-2, with unresolved D. Between the trimmed V and J ends, which lost 0 bases and 2 bases, there was a span of 11 bases. The CDR3 totals 15 residues. CDR1 and CDR2 from the germline V gene are SGDLS and YYNGEE. DNA for the CDR3: TGTGCCAGCAGCGTAGAGGGCAGCCCCAACTATGGCTACACCTTC. Its protein product is CASSVEGSPNYGYTF.

The chain links TRBV11-3 to TRBJ2-7; D ambiguous. CDR3 length equals 14 residues. V lost 5 bases and J 5 bases, leaving 16 bases between the germline ends. Germline V gives CDR1 SGHNT, CDR2 YENEEA. In DNA form, the CDR3 reads TGTGCCAGCAGCGAAGTAGGCCGGCCAAACGAGCAGTACTTC. Translation gives CASSEVGRPNEQYF.